Presented here are 27 T cell receptor beta chains from one specimen sequenced in a study of blood T cell repertoires in COVID-19. This table comes from immunoSEQ multiplex PCR, and its TCRdb copy is limited to in-frame clones, with some not included. The data hold tens of thousands of clones, with 85% to 95% observed a single time. The sequenced sample consisted of peripheral blood. The source is a woman aged 55-70 years with active COVID-19.

The J gene is TRBJ2-1, the V gene TRBV7-2; 12 bases are a match to TRBD2. CDR3 length equals 17 residues. Trimming took 2 bases from V and 8 from J; bases not matched to a gene: 10. The V gene's germline CDR1 is SGHTA and CDR2 FQGNSA. The CDR3 DNA sequence: TGTGCCAGCAGCTTATGGGGACTAGCGGGCAATTTCGATGAGCAGTTCTTC. This codes for CASSLWGLAGNFDEQFF.

The chain is built from TRBV7-8 and TRBJ1-6, with D unresolved. Germline CDR1 is SGHVS and CDR2 is FQNEAQ. Trimming shortened V by 2 bases and J by 5 bases, and 10 bases separated the two germline ends. CDR3 length: 15 residues. The CDR3 sequence is CASSLTVNHNSPLHF. The CDR3, as DNA: TGTGCCAGCAGCTTAACGGTTAATCATAATTCACCCCTCCACTTT. Drawing the rest from reference TRBV7-8 and TRBJ1-6, the complete variable domain is GAGVSQSPRYKVAKRGQDVALRCDPISGHVSLFWYQQALGQGPEFLTYFQNEAQLDKSGLPSDRFFAERPEGSVSTLKIQRTQQEDSAVYLCASSLTVNHNSPLHFGNGTRLTVT.

The chain carries TRBV3-1 (or the pseudogene TRBV3-2) and TRBJ2-5; 13 bases map to TRBD2. Per the germline V gene, CDR1 is LGHDT and CDR2 is YNNKEL (reference sequence). The CDR3 spans 18 residues. V lost 4 bases to trimming and J lost 4 bases; unmatched junction nucleotides: 12. As DNA, the CDR3 is TGTGCCAGCAGCCGGAAGGCCCGGACTAGCGGGAGCGGAGAGACCCAGTACTTC. Its protein product is CASSRKARTSGSGETQYF.

The V gene is TRBV28, the J gene TRBJ2-1; TRBD2 agrees at 10 bases. The CDR3 loop spans 15 amino acids. With 3 bases clipped from V and 8 bases from J, the junction kept 7 bases outside the gene matches. Germline V gene lookup returns CDR1 MDHEN and CDR2 SYDVKM. CDR3 nucleotide sequence: TGTGCCAGCAGTTTTTCCAGCGGGGGGGCCTATGAGCAGTTCTTC. Its protein is CASSFSSGGAYEQFF. The whole variable domain, remainder taken from reference TRBV28 and TRBJ2-1, is DVKVTQSSRYLVKRTGEKVFLECVQDMDHENMFWYRQDPGLGLRLIYFSYDVKMKEKGDIPEGYSVSREKKERFSLILESASTNQTSMYLCASSFSSGGAYEQFFGPGTRLTVL.

The chain carries TRBV27 and TRBJ2-1; 11 nucleotides match TRBD2. The J segment lost 0 bases and the V segment lost 6 bases, leaving 4 bases of the junction unmatched. Germline V gene data show CDR1 as MNHEY and CDR2 as SMNVEV (reference sequence). The CDR3 has 16 amino acids. The CDR3 sequence: CASSSLAGGSYNEQFF. Here the CDR3 DNA reads TGTGCCAGCAGCTCGCTAGCGGGGGGCTCCTACAATGAGCAGTTCTTC.

The rearrangement uses TRBV9 and TRBJ1-1; 8 bases fit TRBD1. CDR1 is SGDLS and CDR2 is YYNGEE in the germline V gene. The CDR3 covers 16 residues. V lost 0 bases to trimming and J lost 0 bases; unmatched junction nucleotides: 4. CDR3: CASSVGWTGMNTEAFF. As DNA, the CDR3 is TGTGCCAGCAGCGTAGGGTGGACAGGGATGAACACTGAAGCTTTCTTT. The full variable domain, its missing parts supplied by reference TRBV9 and TRBJ1-1, is DSGVTQTPKHLITATGQRVTLRCSPRSGDLSVYWYQQSLDQGLQFLIQYYNGEERAKGNILERFSAQQFPDLHSELNLSSLELGDSALYFCASSVGWTGMNTEAFFGQGTRLTVV.

V is TRBV7-2 and J is TRBJ1-6; 7 nucleotides match TRBD1. The V and J ends lost 3 bases and 5 bases, in that order; junction bases with no gene match: 1. Germline V CDR1 and CDR2: SGHTA, FQGNSA. The CDR3 is made up of 14 amino acids. CDR3 in DNA: TGTGCCAGCAGCTTGGGACAGAATAATTCACCCCTCCACTTT. It encodes CASSLGQNNSPLHF.

The chain has TRBV28 and TRBJ1-2; 7 bases agree with TRBD1. The CDR3 consists of 13 residues. Germline V gene lookup returns CDR1 MDHEN and CDR2 SYDVKM. After removal of 5 bases from V and 2 bases from J, the junction contained 2 bases not matched to a gene. CDR3 bases: TGTGCCAGCAGTCGGACAGGAAACTATGGCTACACCTTC. This translates into CASSRTGNYGYTF.

The chain carries TRBV2 and TRBJ2-7; 8 bases align to TRBD1. The CDR3 totals 14 residues. Germline V gene data show CDR1 as SNHLY and CDR2 as FYNNEI. After removal of 5 bases from V and 2 bases from J, the junction contained 5 bases not matched to a gene. The CDR3 region has the DNA TGTGCCAGCAGTCCAGGGGGCCTGACCTACGAGCAGTACTTC. It encodes CASSPGGLTYEQYF. Full variable domain (outside the CDR3, taken from reference TRBV2 and TRBJ2-7): EPEVTQTPSHQVTQMGQEVILRCVPISNHLYFYWYRQILGQKVEFLVSFYNNEISEKSEIFDDQFSVERPDGSNFTLKIRSTKLEDSAMYFCASSPGGLTYEQYFGPGTRLTVT.

In its sample, this clone was seen once. The chain couples TRBV19 to TRBJ1-1; TRBD1 is a possible D gene (5 bases). The CDR3 is made up of 15 amino acids. Germline V gives CDR1 LNHDA, CDR2 SQIVND (reference sequence). Trimming took off 3 bases at V and 4 bases at J, with 15 bases between the two ends. For the CDR3, the DNA is TGTGCCAGTAGTATTCTTCGGGGGATGATCACTGAAGCTTTCTTT. Residues: CASSILRGMITEAFF.

This clone has only a few counts. The chain combines TRBV15 with TRBJ2-7; a weak D match, TRBD2 (6 bases). CDR1 and CDR2 from the germline V gene are LNHNV and YYDKDF (reference sequence). V was shortened by 3 bases and J by 6 bases, with 6 bases between the two germline ends. The CDR3 consists of 11 residues. This CDR3 reads CATSREGEQYF. The DNA of the CDR3 is TGTGCCACCAGCAGGGAGGGCGAGCAGTACTTC.

The chain carries TRBV4-3 and TRBJ1-5; possibly TRBD1 for D (5 bases). Deletions cut 0 bases from V and 3 bases from J, with 9 bases between. This CDR3 has 15 amino acids. Germline CDR1 reads LGHNA; CDR2 reads YSLEER. CDR3 coding DNA: TGCGCCAGCAGCCAAGAGCTCAGGGACAATCAGCCCCAGCATTTT. Residues: CASSQELRDNQPQHF.

The rearrangement links TRBV14 to TRBJ2-1, with a weak D call TRBD1 (6 bases). Germline V gene data show CDR1 as SGHDN and CDR2 as FVKESK. Trimming took off 0 bases at V and 6 bases at J, with 12 bases between the two ends. This CDR3 has 15 amino acids. The CDR3 DNA sequence: TGTGCCAGCAGCCAAGACACAGGGACCCTCAATGAGCAGTTCTTC. This encodes CASSQDTGTLNEQFF. Based on the CDR3 plus reference TRBV14 and TRBJ2-1, the full variable domain is EAGVTQFPSHSVIEKGQTVTLRCDPISGHDNLYWYRRVMGKEIKFLLHFVKESKQDESGMPNNRFLAERTGGTYSTLKVQPAELEDSGVYFCASSQDTGTLNEQFFGPGTRLTVL.

This chain joins TRBV19 and TRBJ1-4, with D perhaps matching TRBD1 (5 bases). Trimming removed 6 bases at V and 0 bases at J, with 14 bases between. Germline CDR1 is LNHDA and CDR2 is SQIVND (reference sequence). This CDR3 comprises 16 residues. The chain's CDR3 is CASRDRGFSTNEKLFF. CDR3 sequence (DNA): TGTGCCAGTAGGGATAGGGGCTTTTCAACTAATGAAAAACTGTTTTTT.

The V and J genes are TRBV29-1 and TRBJ2-5; maybe TRBD1 (6 bases). Germline CDR1 and CDR2: SQVTM and ANQGSEA. CDR3 length equals 15 residues. Deletions cut 6 bases from V and 5 bases from J, with 22 bases between. The CDR3 sequence is CSVPRTATWGETQYF. In DNA form, the CDR3 reads TGCAGCGTACCAAGGACAGCCACATGGGGGGAGACCCAGTACTTC.

This clone was detected only once. Here the CDR3 DNA reads TGTGCCAGCAGCCAAAAAAACAGGGGGTCCTACAATGAGCAGTTCTTC. It encodes CASSQKNRGSYNEQFF. This chain uses TRBV3-1 (or the pseudogene TRBV3-2) with TRBJ2-1, with TRBD1 matching over 8 bases. Unmatched junction bases numbered 4, after V lost 2 bases and J lost 1 base. The CDR3 extends over 16 amino acids. Germline CDR1 is LGHDT and CDR2 is YNNKEL (reference sequence).

V and J are TRBV12-5 and TRBJ2-2; TRBD1 might be the D (6 bases). V was pared by 0 bases and J by 9 bases, with 8 bases between. This CDR3 has 13 amino acids. The germline gives CDR1 LGHNT, CDR2 FRNRAP. CDR3 in amino acids: CASGLVQGRELFF. In nucleotides, the CDR3 is TGTGCTAGTGGTTTGGTACAGGGCCGGGAGCTGTTTTTT.

In nucleotides, the CDR3 is TGTGCCAGCTCACCGTCGGGGGGACCAGATACGCAGTATTTT. Residues: CASSPSGGPDTQYF. The gene calls are TRBV18 and TRBJ2-3; 7 bases are shared with TRBD2. Germline CDR1 KGHSH, CDR2 LQKENI. V was clipped by 3 bases and J by 4 bases; unmatched bases: 4. The CDR3 consists of 14 residues. Using reference TRBV18 and TRBJ2-3 for the parts outside the CDR3, the full variable domain is NAGVMQNPRHLVRRRGQEARLRCSPMKGHSHVYWYRQLPEEGLKFMVYLQKENIIDESGMPKERFSAEFPKEGPSILRIQQVVRGDSAAYFCASSPSGGPDTQYFGPGTRLTVL.

The V gene is TRBV18, the J gene TRBJ2-2; 8 positions agree with TRBD2. The germline gives CDR1 KGHSH, CDR2 LQKENI. The trim removed 0 bases at V and 6 bases at J, leaving 6 bases unmatched. CDR3 length equals 16 residues. Here the CDR3 reads CASSPPGREVSGELFF. In DNA form, the CDR3 reads TGTGCCAGCTCACCACCAGGGCGGGAGGTATCCGGGGAGCTGTTTTTT.

The chain is built from TRBV10-3 and TRBJ1-1; D might be TRBD1 (6 bases). The CDR3 consists of 14 residues. Germline assignment: CDR1 ENHRY and CDR2 SYGVKD. The germline V and J ends were trimmed by 11 bases and 5 bases, with 21 bases remaining between them. The CDR3 loop reads CAVSTGPFGTEAFF. CDR3 bases: TGTGCCGTTTCGACAGGCCCATTTGGGACTGAAGCTTTCTTT.

About this clone itself: Other DNA sequences of this sample code for an identical CDR3. This sequence joins TRBV28 and TRBJ2-7; 8 bases are a match to TRBD1. V gave up 4 bases and J gave up 3 bases; unmatched junction bases: 2. CDR3 size: 13 residues. Germline V gives CDR1 MDHEN, CDR2 SYDVKM. As DNA, the CDR3 is TGTGCCAGCAGTTCAGGACAGGGCTACGAGCAGTACTTC. Encoded protein: CASSSGQGYEQYF. Drawing the rest from reference TRBV28 and TRBJ2-7, the complete variable domain is DVKVTQSSRYLVKRTGEKVFLECVQDMDHENMFWYRQDPGLGLRLIYFSYDVKMKEKGDIPEGYSVSREKKERFSLILESASTNQTSMYLCASSSGQGYEQYFGPGTRLTVT.

The chain is built from TRBV10-3 and TRBJ1-1; D gene uncertain. The V end lost 10 bases, the J end lost 2 bases, and 14 bases lay between the germline ends. CDR1 is ENHRY and CDR2 is SYGVKD in the germline V gene. The CDR3 totals 13 residues. CDR3 bases: TGTGCCACCGGGGAGAATATAAACACTGAAGCTTTCTTT. This sequence encodes CATGENINTEAFF.

The chain couples TRBV4-3 to TRBJ1-4; D gene unclear. Germline V gives CDR1 LGHNA, CDR2 YSLEER. V was shortened by 1 base and J by 6 bases, with 15 bases between the two germline ends. CDR3 size: 16 residues. DNA of the CDR3: TGCGCCAGCAGCCAAGCATTGGCGGAGATGGATGAAAAACTGTTTTTT. Translated, it gives CASSQALAEMDEKLFF.

This chain joins TRBV27 and TRBJ2-1, with TRBD2 matching over 15 bases. The ends lost 4 bases at V and 0 bases at J; junction bases unmatched: 4. CDR3 length equals 18 residues. Germline V gene lookup returns CDR1 MNHEY and CDR2 SMNVEV (reference sequence). The CDR3 DNA is TGTGCCAGCAGTTCCGGGACTAGCGGGAGGAGCTCCTACAATGAGCAGTTCTTC. This encodes CASSSGTSGRSSYNEQFF.

The J gene is TRBJ1-3, the V gene TRBV14, with D perhaps TRBD1 (6 bases). The germline V and J ends were trimmed by 4 bases and 10 bases, with 14 bases remaining between them. CDR3 length: 13 amino acids. The germline CDR1 and CDR2 sequences are SGHDN and FVKESK. The CDR3 region is CASSLTGSRTIYF. The CDR3 nucleotides read TGTGCCAGCAGCCTAACAGGGTCCCGGACCATATATTTT.

The chain is built from TRBV12-3 or TRBV12-4 and TRBJ2-7; 7 bases fit TRBD2. The CDR3 length is 13 residues. The junction had 7 bases not matched to a gene; V was cut back by 6 bases and J by 5 bases. CDR3 sequence reads: CASSQRGANEQYF. For the CDR3, the DNA is TGTGCCAGCAGCCAGCGGGGTGCAAACGAGCAGTACTTC.

The chain couples TRBV24-1 to TRBJ1-5; D ambiguous. There are 15 residues in the CDR3. The ends were cut back, 5 bases at V and 1 base at J, with 11 bases in the middle. The germline CDR1 and CDR2 sequences are KGHDR and SFDVKD. CDR3 DNA sequence: TGTGCCACCAGTGTTGCGGGGTCCAGCAATCAGCCCCAGCATTTT. Translating it yields CATSVAGSSNQPQHF.